This T cell receptor beta chain was sequenced during a study of control samples from healthy donors and cancer patients. The table came from immunoSEQ multiplex PCR; TCRdb's copy has only in-frame clones and leaves some out. This table has tens of thousands of clones, roughly 87% appearing once. V was pared by 4 bases and J by 2 bases, with 6 bases of the junction left unmatched. Germline CDR1 and CDR2: SGHRS and YFSETQ. This CDR3 has 15 residues. This clone was detected once. The chain joins TRBV5-1 to TRBJ1-1; the match to TRBD1 covers 9 bases. The TCR was taken from a man between 60 and 70 years old with head and neck cancer. The sequenced sample consisted of PBMCs. The CDR3 is CASSPVTGGNTEAFF. CDR3 DNA sequence: TGCGCCAGCAGCCCCGTCACAGGGGGCAACACTGAAGCTTTCTTT. Supplemented by reference TRBV5-1 and TRBJ1-1, the full variable domain reads KAGVTQTPRYLIKTRGQQVTLSCSPISGHRSVSWYQQTPGQGLQFLFEYFSETQRNKGNFPGRFSGRQFSNSRSEMNVSTLELGDSALYLCASSPVTGGNTEAFFGQGTRLTVV.